This TCR beta chain is drawn from a study of cytomegalovirus exposure and HLA in healthy donors. Study-level information: A data release that came early held some 79 million unique TCRs from HLA-typed donors. Overall study findings and caveats: The study designated about 180 TCR beta chains cytomegalovirus-associated. Most CMV-associated TCR beta chains were later found to appear HLA-restricted. A link between a missense DCLRE1C variant and TCR beta V- and J-gene trimming emerged from a later analysis.

V was clipped by 2 bases and J by 2 bases, with 19 bases between them. The CDR3 contains 18 residues. Germline assignment: CDR1 MGHRA and CDR2 YSYEKL. In the case of this clone: What it binds is not known.

PCR used 60 Vbeta primers and 13 Jbeta primers. TCRdb keeps only in-frame clones here, not all; method: immunoSEQ multiplex PCR. Of about 110,000 clones in the sample, 67% are singletons; the top ten hold roughly 8%. The sequencing sample was made of PBMCs. The genes are TRBV4-1 and TRBJ2-1, with a possible D match to TRBD1 (6 bases). The TCR originated in a man aged 18 to 29 in good health and CMV-seropositive. CDR3 DNA: TGCGCCAGCAGCCAACACCCCCTACAGGGTTCTCCCTACAATGAGCAGTTCTTC. Its translation: CASSQHPLQGSPYNEQFF.